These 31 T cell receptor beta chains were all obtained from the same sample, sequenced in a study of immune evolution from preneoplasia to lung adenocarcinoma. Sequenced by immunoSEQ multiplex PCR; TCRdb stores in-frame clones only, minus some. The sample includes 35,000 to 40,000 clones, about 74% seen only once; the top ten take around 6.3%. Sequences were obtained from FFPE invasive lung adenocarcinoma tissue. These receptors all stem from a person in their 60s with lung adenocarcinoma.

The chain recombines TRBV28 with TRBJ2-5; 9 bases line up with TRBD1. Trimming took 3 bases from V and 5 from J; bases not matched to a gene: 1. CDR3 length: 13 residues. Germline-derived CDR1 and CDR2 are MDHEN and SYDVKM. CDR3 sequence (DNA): TGTGCCAGCAGTTTTGGGACAGGGGAGACCCAGTACTTC. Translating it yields CASSFGTGETQYF.

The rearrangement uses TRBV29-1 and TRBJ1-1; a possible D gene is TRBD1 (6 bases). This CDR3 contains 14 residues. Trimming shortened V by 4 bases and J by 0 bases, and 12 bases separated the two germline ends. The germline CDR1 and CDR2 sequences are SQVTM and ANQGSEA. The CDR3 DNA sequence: TGCAGCGTTGGGACAGCGAGCATGAACACTGAAGCTTTCTTT. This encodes CSVGTASMNTEAFF.

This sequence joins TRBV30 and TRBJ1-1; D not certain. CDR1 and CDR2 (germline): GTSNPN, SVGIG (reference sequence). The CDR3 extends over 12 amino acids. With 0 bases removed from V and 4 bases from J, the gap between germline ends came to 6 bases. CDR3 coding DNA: TGTGCCTGGAGTGTAGGAAGCACTGAAGCTTTCTTT. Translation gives CAWSVGSTEAFF.

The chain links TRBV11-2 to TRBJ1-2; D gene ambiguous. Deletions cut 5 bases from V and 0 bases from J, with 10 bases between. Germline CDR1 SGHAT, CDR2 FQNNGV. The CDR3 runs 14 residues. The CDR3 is CASSLDRANYGYTF. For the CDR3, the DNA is TGTGCCAGCAGCCTGGACCGCGCTAACTATGGCTACACCTTC.

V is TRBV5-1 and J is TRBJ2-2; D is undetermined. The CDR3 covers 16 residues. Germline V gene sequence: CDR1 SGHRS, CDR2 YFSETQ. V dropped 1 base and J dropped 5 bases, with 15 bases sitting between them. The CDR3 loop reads CASSLRANDGTGELFF. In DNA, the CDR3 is TGCGCCAGCAGCTTGAGGGCGAACGACGGGACCGGGGAGCTGTTTTTT.

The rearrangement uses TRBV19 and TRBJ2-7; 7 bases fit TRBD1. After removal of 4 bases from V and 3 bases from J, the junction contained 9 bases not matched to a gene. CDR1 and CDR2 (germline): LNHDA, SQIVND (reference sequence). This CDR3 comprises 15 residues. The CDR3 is CASSNPDRNIYEQYF. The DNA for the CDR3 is TGTGCCAGTAGTAACCCGGACAGGAACATCTACGAGCAGTACTTC.

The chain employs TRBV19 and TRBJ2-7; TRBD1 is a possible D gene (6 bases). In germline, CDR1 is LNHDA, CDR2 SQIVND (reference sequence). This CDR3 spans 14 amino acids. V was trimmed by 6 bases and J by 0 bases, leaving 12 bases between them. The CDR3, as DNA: TGTGCCAGTAGACTGACAGGCTACTCCTACGAGCAGTACTTC. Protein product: CASRLTGYSYEQYF.

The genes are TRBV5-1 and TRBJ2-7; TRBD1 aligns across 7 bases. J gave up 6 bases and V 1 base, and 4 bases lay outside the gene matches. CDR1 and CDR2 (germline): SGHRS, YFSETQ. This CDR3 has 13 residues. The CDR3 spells CASSLIPGGEQYF. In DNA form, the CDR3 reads TGCGCCAGCAGCTTGATTCCAGGGGGCGAGCAGTACTTC.

Here the CDR3 DNA reads TGTGCCAGTACCAACCGGGTGACAGATACGCAGTATTTT. As protein: CASTNRVTDTQYF. The chain has TRBV2 and TRBJ2-3; D is uncertain. V lost 9 bases and J lost 3, with 13 bases in between. Germline V gives CDR1 SNHLY, CDR2 FYNNEI. The CDR3 length is 13 residues. The variable domain in full, completed from reference TRBV2 and TRBJ2-3, reads EPEVTQTPSHQVTQMGQEVILRCVPISNHLYFYWYRQILGQKVEFLVSFYNNEISEKSEIFDDQFSVERPDGSNFTLKIRSTKLEDSAMYFCASTNRVTDTQYFGPGTRLTVL.

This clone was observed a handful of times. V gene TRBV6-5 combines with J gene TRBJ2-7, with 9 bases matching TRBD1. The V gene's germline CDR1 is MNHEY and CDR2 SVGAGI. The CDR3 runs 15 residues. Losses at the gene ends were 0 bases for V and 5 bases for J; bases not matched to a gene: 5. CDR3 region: CASSYSGQGRHEQYF. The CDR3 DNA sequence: TGTGCCAGCAGTTACTCCGGACAGGGGAGACACGAGCAGTACTTC.

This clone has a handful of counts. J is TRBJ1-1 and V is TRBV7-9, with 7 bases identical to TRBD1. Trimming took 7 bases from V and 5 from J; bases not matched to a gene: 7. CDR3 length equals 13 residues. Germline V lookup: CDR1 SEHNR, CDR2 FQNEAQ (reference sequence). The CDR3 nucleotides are TGTGCCAGCATCCTCGACAGGGAGACTGAAGCTTTCTTT. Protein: CASILDRETEAFF.

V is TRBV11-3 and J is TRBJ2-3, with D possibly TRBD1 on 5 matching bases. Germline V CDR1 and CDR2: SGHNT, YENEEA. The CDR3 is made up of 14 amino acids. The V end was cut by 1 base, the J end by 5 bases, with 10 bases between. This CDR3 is CASSLGSGKDTQYF. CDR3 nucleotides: TGTGCCAGCAGCTTAGGGTCAGGGAAAGATACGCAGTATTTT.

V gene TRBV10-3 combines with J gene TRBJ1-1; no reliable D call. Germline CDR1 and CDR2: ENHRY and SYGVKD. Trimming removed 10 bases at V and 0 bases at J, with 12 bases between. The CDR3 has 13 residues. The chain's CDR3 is CATAPGLNTEAFF. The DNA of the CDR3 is TGTGCCACGGCCCCGGGGTTGAACACTGAAGCTTTCTTT.

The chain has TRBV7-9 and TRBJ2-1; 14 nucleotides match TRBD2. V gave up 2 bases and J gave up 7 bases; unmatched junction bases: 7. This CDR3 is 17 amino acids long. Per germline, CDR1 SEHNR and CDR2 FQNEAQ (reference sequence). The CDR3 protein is CASSLLSGLAGVNEQFF. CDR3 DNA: TGTGCCAGCAGCTTACTATCGGGACTAGCGGGAGTGAATGAGCAGTTCTTC. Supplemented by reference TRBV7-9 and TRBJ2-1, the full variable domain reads DTGVSQNPRHKITKRGQNVTFRCDPISEHNRLYWYRQTLGQGPEFLTYFQNEAQLEKSRLLSDRFSAERPKGSFSTLEIQRTEQGDSAMYLCASSLLSGLAGVNEQFFGPGTRLTVL.

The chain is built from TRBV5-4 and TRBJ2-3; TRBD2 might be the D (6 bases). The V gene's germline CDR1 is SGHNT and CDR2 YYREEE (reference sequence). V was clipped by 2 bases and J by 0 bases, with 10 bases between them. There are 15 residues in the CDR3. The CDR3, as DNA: TGTGCCAGCAGCTTCCAGGGACTGAGCACAGATACGCAGTATTTT. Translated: CASSFQGLSTDTQYF.

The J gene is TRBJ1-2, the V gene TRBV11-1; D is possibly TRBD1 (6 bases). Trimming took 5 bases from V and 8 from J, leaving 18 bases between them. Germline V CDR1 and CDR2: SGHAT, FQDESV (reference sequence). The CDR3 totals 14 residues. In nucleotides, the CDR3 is TGTGCCAGCAGCCCAGGACCCGGAGGGGGAGGCTACACCTTC. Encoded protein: CASSPGPGGGGYTF.

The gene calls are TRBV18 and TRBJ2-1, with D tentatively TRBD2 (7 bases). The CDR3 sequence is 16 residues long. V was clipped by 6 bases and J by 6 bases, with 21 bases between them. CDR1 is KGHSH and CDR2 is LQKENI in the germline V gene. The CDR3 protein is CASSPPGGGRGNEQFF. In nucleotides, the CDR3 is TGTGCCAGCTCCCCGCCGGGGGGCGGGCGCGGCAATGAGCAGTTCTTC.

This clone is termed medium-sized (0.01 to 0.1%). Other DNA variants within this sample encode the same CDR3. DNA for the CDR3: TGTGCCAGCAGCGTAGGTCCCAATCAGCCCCAGCATTTT. Encoded protein: CASSVGPNQPQHF. The chain combines TRBV9 with TRBJ1-5, with D unclear. V lost 0 bases, J lost 3 bases, and 4 bases lay in between. In germline, CDR1 is SGDLS, CDR2 YYNGEE. This CDR3 has 13 amino acids.

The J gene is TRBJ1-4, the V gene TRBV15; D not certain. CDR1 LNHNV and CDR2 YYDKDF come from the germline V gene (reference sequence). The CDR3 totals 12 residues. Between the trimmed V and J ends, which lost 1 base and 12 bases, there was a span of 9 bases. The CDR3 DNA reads TGTGCCACCAGCAGAGCTGACCCGCAACTGTTTTTT. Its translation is CATSRADPQLFF.

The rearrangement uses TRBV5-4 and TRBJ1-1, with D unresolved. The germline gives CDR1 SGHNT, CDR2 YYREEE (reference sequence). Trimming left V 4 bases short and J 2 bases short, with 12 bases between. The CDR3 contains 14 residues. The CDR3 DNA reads TGTGCCAGCAGCGAGGTGGACGGAAACACTGAAGCTTTCTTT. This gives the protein CASSEVDGNTEAFF.

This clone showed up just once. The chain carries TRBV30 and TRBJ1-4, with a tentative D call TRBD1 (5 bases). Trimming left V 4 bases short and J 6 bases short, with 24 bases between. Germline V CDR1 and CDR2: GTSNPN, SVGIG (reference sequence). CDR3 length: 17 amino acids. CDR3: CAWTKQARGIRDEKLFF. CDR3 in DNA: TGTGCCTGGACCAAACAGGCCAGAGGAATTCGGGATGAAAAACTGTTTTTT.

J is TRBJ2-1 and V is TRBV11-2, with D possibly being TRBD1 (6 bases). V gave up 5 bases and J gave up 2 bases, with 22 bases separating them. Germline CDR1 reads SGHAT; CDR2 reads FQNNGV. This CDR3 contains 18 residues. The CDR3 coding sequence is TGTGCCAGCAGCGGACCAACTCCGGGGCGGACAGCCTACAATGAGCAGTTCTTC. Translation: CASSGPTPGRTAYNEQFF.

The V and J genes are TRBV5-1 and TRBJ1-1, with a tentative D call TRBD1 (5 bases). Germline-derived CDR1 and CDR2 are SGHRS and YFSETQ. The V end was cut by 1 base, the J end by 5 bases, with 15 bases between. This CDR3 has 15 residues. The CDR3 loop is CASSLHPGLETEAFF. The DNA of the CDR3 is TGCGCCAGCAGCTTGCACCCGGGGCTGGAGACTGAAGCTTTCTTT.

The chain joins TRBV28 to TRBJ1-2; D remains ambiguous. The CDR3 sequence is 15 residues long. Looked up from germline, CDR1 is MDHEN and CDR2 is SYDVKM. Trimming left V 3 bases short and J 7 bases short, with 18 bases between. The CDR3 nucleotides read TGTGCCAGCAGTTTCTTGTCCGGACTACCCCGTGGCTACACCTTC. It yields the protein CASSFLSGLPRGYTF.

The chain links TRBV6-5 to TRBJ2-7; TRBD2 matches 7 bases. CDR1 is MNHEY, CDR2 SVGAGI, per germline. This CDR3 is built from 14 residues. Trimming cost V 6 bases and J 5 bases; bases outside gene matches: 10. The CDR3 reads CASSPTSLINEQYF. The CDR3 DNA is TGTGCCAGCAGCCCGACTAGCCTTATCAACGAGCAGTACTTC.

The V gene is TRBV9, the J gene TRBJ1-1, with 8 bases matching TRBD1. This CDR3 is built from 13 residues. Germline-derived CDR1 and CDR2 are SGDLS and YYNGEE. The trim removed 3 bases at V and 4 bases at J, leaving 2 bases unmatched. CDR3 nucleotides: TGTGCCAGCAGCGGAACAGGGGGCACTGAAGCTTTCTTT. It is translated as CASSGTGGTEAFF. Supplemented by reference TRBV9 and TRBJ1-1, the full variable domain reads DSGVTQTPKHLITATGQRVTLRCSPRSGDLSVYWYQQSLDQGLQFLIQYYNGEERAKGNILERFSAQQFPDLHSELNLSSLELGDSALYFCASSGTGGTEAFFGQGTRLTVV.

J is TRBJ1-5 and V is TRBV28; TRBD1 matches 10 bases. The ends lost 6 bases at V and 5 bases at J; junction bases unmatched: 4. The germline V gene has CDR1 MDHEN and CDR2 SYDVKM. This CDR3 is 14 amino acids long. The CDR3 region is CASSTGTGDQPQHF. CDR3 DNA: TGTGCCAGCAGCACCGGGACAGGGGATCAGCCCCAGCATTTT.

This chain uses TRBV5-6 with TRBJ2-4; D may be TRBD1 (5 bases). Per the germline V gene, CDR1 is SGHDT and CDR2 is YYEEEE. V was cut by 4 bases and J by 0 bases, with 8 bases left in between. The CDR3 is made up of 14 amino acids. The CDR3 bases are TGTGCCAGCAGCCTAGGGGCAGCCAAAAACATTCAGTACTTC. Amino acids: CASSLGAAKNIQYF.

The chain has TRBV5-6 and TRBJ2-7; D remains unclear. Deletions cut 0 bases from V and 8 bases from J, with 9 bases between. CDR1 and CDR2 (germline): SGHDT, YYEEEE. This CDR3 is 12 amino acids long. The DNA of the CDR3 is TGTGCCAGCAGCTTGGTAGAGACCCAGCAGTACTTC. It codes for CASSLVETQQYF.

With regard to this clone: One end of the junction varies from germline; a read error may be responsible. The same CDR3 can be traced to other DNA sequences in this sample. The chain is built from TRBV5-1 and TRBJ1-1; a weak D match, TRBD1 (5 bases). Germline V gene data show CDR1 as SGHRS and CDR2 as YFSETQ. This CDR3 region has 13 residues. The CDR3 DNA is TGCGCCAGCAGCTTGGTTGCGGACACTGAAGCTTTTTTT. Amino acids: CASSLVADTEAFF.

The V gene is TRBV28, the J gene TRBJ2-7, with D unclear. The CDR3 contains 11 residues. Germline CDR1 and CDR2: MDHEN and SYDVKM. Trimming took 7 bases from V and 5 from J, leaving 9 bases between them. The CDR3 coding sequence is TGTGCCAGCAAACAAGTGGACGAGCAGTACTTC. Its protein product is CASKQVDEQYF.